These T cell receptor beta chains were read from a single sample in a study of siplizumab effects on memory and regulatory T cells. The method was immunoSEQ multiplex PCR; TCRdb's version includes in-frame clones alone and lacks a portion of them. Of roughly 92,000 clones in the sample, just under 95% were seen once. Sequencing was carried out using non-Treg CD4+ T cells sorted from blood. The receptors shown here come from a human donor in good health. CDR3s include the opening cysteine and the closing phenylalanine or tryptophan. Each record gives: J gene, D gene, V gene, CDR3 protein. A D gene is named only where the DNA matches it firmly.

TRBJ2-1 NA TRBV25-1 CASRLASYNEQFF
TRBJ2-7 TRBD2 TRBV9 CASSPRGSGRVYEQYF
TRBJ2-3 NA TRBV11-3 CASSTPGNRDTQYF
TRBJ2-1 TRBD2 TRBV7-8 CASSSTSGLYNEQFF
TRBJ1-5 TRBD1 TRBV11-2 CASSFDRGNQPQHF
TRBJ2-7 TRBD1 TRBV5-1 CASSLGQGIYSNEQYF
TRBJ1-2 NA TRBV6-6 CASSYRAAGYTF
TRBJ2-2 NA TRBV12-5 CASGLGFPNTGELFF
TRBJ1-4 NA TRBV11-2 CASSFLGSEKLFF
TRBJ2-3 NA TRBV28 CASSLRRRGTDTQYF
TRBJ1-5 NA TRBV7-2 CASSLAVTDNQPQHF
TRBJ2-1 NA TRBV6-5 CASSYDRSYNEQFF
TRBJ1-1 NA TRBV5-4 CASSLGFANTEAFF
TRBJ1-2 NA TRBV7-3 CASSSQVLGSLTF
TRBJ2-1 TRBD2 TRBV19 CASSLGLARTYNEQFF
TRBJ2-3 NA TRBV7-6 CASSLDRTNLENF
TRBJ1-5 NA TRBV28 CASSFLQGAQPQHF
TRBJ2-2 NA TRBV29-1 CSVVGAGELFF
TRBJ2-3 NA TRBV25-1 CASSESRLYTDTQYF
TRBJ2-5 TRBD2 TRBV12-5 CASAPGGGRASQETQYF
TRBJ1-1 NA TRBV11-2 CASSLDKPGTEAFF
TRBJ1-3 NA TRBV5-1 CASSLGSSSGNTIYF
TRBJ1-1 NA TRBV29-1 CSVEFKGGPTEAFF
TRBJ1-6 NA TRBV30 CAWSYRALSSPLHF
TRBJ2-7 TRBD2 TRBV9 CASSPRTSGRSSPLDEQYF
TRBJ2-7 NA TRBV15 CATSRDIVEEKQYF
TRBJ1-5 NA TRBV18 CASSHSRDQPQHF
TRBJ1-4 TRBD1 TRBV7-9 CASSSNRGEKLFF
TRBJ2-3 NA TRBV7-6 CASSSLSVAVNTQYF
TRBJ2-1 NA TRBV15 CATTSGLGLSYNEQFF
TRBJ2-4 NA TRBV9 CASSVGGTKNIQYF
TRBJ2-3 NA TRBV7-3 CASSFGNLNTQYF
TRBJ2-1 TRBD2 TRBV5-4 CAGALGGRVSNEQFF
TRBJ2-1 NA TRBV10-3 CAISGASGWAEGPEEQFF
TRBJ1-1 TRBD1 TRBV6-5 CASRQTGRYNTEAFF
TRBJ2-7 NA TRBV11-2 CASSLNHELRYF
TRBJ2-7 NA TRBV29-1 CSVEVTYEQYF
TRBJ1-1 NA TRBV10-3 CAIRVGPDPNTEAFF
TRBJ2-1 NA TRBV18 CASSPSWKEQFF
TRBJ1-2 NA TRBV19 CASSIENYGYTF
TRBJ2-7 TRBD2 TRBV6-1 CASGVAGGLSGEQYF
TRBJ1-5 NA TRBV29-1 CSVGNGSNQPQHF
TRBJ1-4 NA TRBV5-4 CASSSPQGGEEKLFF
TRBJ2-2 NA TRBV7-8 CASSLARRAGELFF